One T cell receptor (beta chain) is described in this entry. The antigen is undetermined. TCRdb keeps only in-frame clones here, not all; method: immunoSEQ multiplex PCR. The table lists some 100,000 clones, 87% of them singletons. The sample comes from a study of T cell responses to AZD1222 COVID-19 vaccine. Study-wide results and caveats: Among the donors, most were white British and more were female, and clonal diversity was possibly underestimated. Just a handful of people given AZD1222 tested seropositive at baseline. All repertoire sampling was performed exclusively after the peak T cell response.

The germline V and J ends were trimmed by 3 bases and 4 bases, with 6 bases remaining between them. The CDR3 is made up of 12 amino acids. Whether given at about 4 or about 12 weeks, second doses were pooled. This sequence joins TRBV12-3 or TRBV12-4 and TRBJ1-1; D is unclear. The specimen was peripheral blood, collected 28 days after the second AZD1222 dose. The sequence was obtained from an adult who received the AZD1222 COVID-19 vaccine. The CDR3 loop reads CASSFGVTEAFF. CDR3 coding DNA: TGTGCCAGCAGTTTTGGTGTCACTGAAGCTTTCTTT.